Following are 30 T cell receptor beta chains from one sample sequenced in a study of blood T cells in healthy people across ages. Together with a sample-barcoded 5' primer, a J-beta primer mix was included in a second PCR lasting about 6 to 11 cycles. MiXCR, run by TCRdb on the 5' RACE reads, gives a single entry per CDR3 protein. Altogether over a million distinct CDR3 sequences are present, about 45% being singletons, with the ten largest covering around 4%. The sample taken for sequencing was blood. The receptors come from a woman in her late teens or twenties in good health.

V and J are TRBV18 and TRBJ2-7, with D perhaps matching TRBD1 (6 bases). The CDR3 loop spans 14 amino acids. V shed 2 bases and J shed 5 bases, with 13 bases lying between them. Germline assignment: CDR1 KGHSH and CDR2 LQKENI. For the CDR3, the DNA is TGTGCCAGCTCACCAATCGGACAGAATAACGAGCAGTACTTC. Translating it yields CASSPIGQNNEQYF.

This clonotype appeared a few times. The J gene is TRBJ1-1, the V gene TRBV7-9, with D hard to call. This CDR3 contains 12 residues. Looked up from germline, CDR1 is SEHNR and CDR2 is FQNEAQ (reference sequence). V was cut by 2 bases and J by 8 bases, with 9 bases left in between. CDR3: CASSLYETEAFF. In nucleotides, the CDR3 is TGTGCCAGCAGCTTATACGAGACAGAAGCTTTCTTT.

The rearrangement joins TRBV6-6 to TRBJ1-2; D gene ambiguous. In germline, CDR1 is MNHNY, CDR2 SVGAGI (reference sequence). This CDR3 spans 16 amino acids. The V end lost 1 base, the J end lost 0 bases, and 12 bases lay between the germline ends. The CDR3 spells CASSYFLHLANYGYTF. For the CDR3, the DNA is TGTGCCAGCAGTTACTTTCTACATTTAGCTAACTATGGCTACACCTTC.

As regards this clonotype: The junction departs from germline at one end; a sequencing error may be responsible. The V and J genes are TRBV2 and TRBJ2-5, with D tentatively TRBD1 or TRBD2 (5 bases each). The CDR3 runs to 15 residues. CDR1 is SNHLY, CDR2 FYNNEI, per germline. The CDR3 nucleotides are TGTGCCAGCAGGGGGGATCGCAGCATCCAAGAGACCCGGTACTTC. Protein product: CASRGDRSIQETRYF. The whole variable domain, remainder taken from reference TRBV2 and TRBJ2-5, is EPEVTQTPSHQVTQMGQEVILRCVPISNHLYFYWYRQILGQKVEFLVSFYNNEISEKSEIFDDQFSVERPDGSNFTLKIRSTKLEDSAMYFCASRGDRSIQETRYFGPGTRLLVL.

Note on this clonotype: This may stem from a read error, because a much larger clone lies one nucleotide away. The rearrangement links TRBV12-3 or TRBV12-4 to TRBJ2-3, with 10 bases aligning to TRBD1. This CDR3 has 15 residues. CDR3 sequence: CAGSPWDRGTDTQYF. The CDR3 bases are TGTGCCGGCAGTCCCTGGGACAGGGGAACAGATACGCAGTATTTT.

This clonotype was detected only a few times. Since a much larger clone is just one base distant, this may be a read error. The V call is TRBV7-2, the J call TRBJ2-1, with D hard to call. Germline lookup yields CDR1 SGHTA and CDR2 FQGNSA. CDR3 size: 11 residues. The CDR3 DNA reads as TGTGCCAGCAGCAACTACTATGAGCAGTTCTTC. Protein sequence: CASSNYYEQFF.

The chain combines TRBV21-1 with TRBJ1-5; TRBD1 was called by the table and not checked on the DNA. TRBV21-1 is a pseudogene segment. The CDR3 is made up of 17 amino acids. DNA of the CDR3: TGTGCCAGCAGCAAACCCCTGCCCGGGACCTCAAATCAGCCCCAGCATTTT. This sequence encodes CASSKPLPGTSNQPQHF.

The chain couples TRBV27 to TRBJ2-4; 7 positions agree with TRBD2. Near its end, the DNA agrees better with TRBJ2-7, so the J call may be wrong. The CDR3 sequence is 17 residues long. Germline CDR1 MNHEY, CDR2 SMNVEV (reference sequence). The CDR3 coding sequence is TGTGCCAGCAGTTTATCCTCAATCCGGGACTATGGCGACGAGCAGTACTTC. Protein sequence: CASSLSSIRDYGDEQYF.

The chain employs TRBV7-2 and TRBJ2-3; 9 positions match TRBD2. The CDR3 length is 16 residues. V lost 1 base, J lost 2 bases, and 4 bases stayed unmatched. Looked up from germline, CDR1 is SGHTA and CDR2 is FQGNSA. CDR3 in DNA: TGTGCCAGCAGCTTAGTAGCTAGCGGGAACACAGATACGCAGTATTTT. It codes for CASSLVASGNTDTQYF.

The chain recombines TRBV11-2 with TRBJ2-3, with 7 bases matching TRBD1. In germline, CDR1 is SGHAT, CDR2 FQNNGV. J gave up 2 bases and V 5 bases, and 4 bases lay outside the gene matches. CDR3 size: 14 residues. In nucleotides, the CDR3 is TGTGCCAGCAGCACGGACAGGAACACAGATACGCAGTATTTT. Amino acids: CASSTDRNTDTQYF. Together with reference TRBV11-2 and TRBJ2-3, the CDR3 gives the full variable domain: EAGVAQSPRYKIIEKRQSVAFWCNPISGHATLYWYQQILGQGPKLLIQFQNNGVVDDSQLPKDRFSAERLKGVDSTLKIQPAKLEDSAVYLCASSTDRNTDTQYFGPGTRLTVL.

This clonotype was counted once. The rearrangement links TRBV27 to TRBJ2-3, with a weak D call TRBD1 (5 bases). Per the germline V gene, CDR1 is MNHEY and CDR2 is SMNVEV (reference sequence). Trimming removed 2 bases at V and 7 bases at J, with 10 bases between. This CDR3 is 13 amino acids long. CDR3 region: CASSLGALYTQYF. The DNA of the CDR3 is TGTGCCAGCAGTTTAGGGGCTCTCTATACGCAGTATTTT.

In regard to this clonotype: A read error may produce the germline difference seen at one junction end. The V call is TRBV11-2, the J call TRBJ1-2, with 7 nucleotides matching TRBD1. Germline CDR1 and CDR2: SGHAT and FQNNGV. The CDR3 is 12 amino acids. Here the CDR3 DNA reads TGTGTCAGCAGCTTAGAGGGACAGCCCTACACCTTC. As protein: CVSSLEGQPYTF.

This clonotype was seen a handful of times. The CDR3 bases are TGTGCCAGCAGCTTAGGGGAGATCGAAGAGACCCAGTACTTC. Its protein product is CASSLGEIEETQYF. The V and J genes are TRBV7-2 and TRBJ2-5, with D perhaps TRBD2 (5 bases). This CDR3 region has 14 residues. Germline values: CDR1 SGHTA, CDR2 FQGNSA. The V end lost 1 base, the J end lost 3 bases, and 9 bases lay between the germline ends.

This clonotype has at least ten counts. The rearrangement links TRBV4-3 to TRBJ2-7; D is unresolved. The germline V gene has CDR1 LGHNA and CDR2 YSLEER. V was trimmed by 1 base and J by 4 bases, leaving 11 bases between them. The CDR3 length is 14 residues. The CDR3 is CASSQVPGRYEQYF. The DNA of the CDR3 is TGCGCCAGCAGCCAAGTTCCAGGAAGGTACGAGCAGTACTTC.

Ten or more counts support this clonotype. This chain links TRBV10-3 with TRBJ2-4, with a weak D call TRBD1 (6 bases). Trimming removed 2 bases from V and 0 bases from J, with 11 bases in between. The CDR3 length is 16 residues. Germline CDR1 is ENHRY and CDR2 is SYGVKD. The CDR3 loop is CAISEQGPVAKNIQYF. For the CDR3, the DNA is TGTGCCATCAGTGAGCAGGGGCCTGTAGCCAAAAACATTCAGTACTTC.

This chain uses TRBV4-3 with TRBJ2-7, with D possibly being TRBD1 or TRBD2 (5 bases each). CDR1 is LGHNA and CDR2 is YSLEER in the germline V gene. V gave up 4 bases and J gave up 7 bases, with 20 bases separating them. The CDR3 is 15 amino acids. CDR3 region: CASSRGTALGNEQYF. The CDR3 DNA sequence: TGCGCCAGCAGCCGAGGGACGGCCTTGGGCAATGAGCAGTACTTC.

This clonotype has more than one count but fewer than ten. J is TRBJ1-2 and V is TRBV7-2; D is unclear. The CDR3 is made up of 14 amino acids. V lost 5 bases and J 3 bases, leaving 13 bases between the germline ends. Germline lookup yields CDR1 SGHTA and CDR2 FQGNSA. CDR3: CASSAQTRDYGYTF. CDR3 in DNA: TGTGCCAGCAGCGCCCAAACGCGCGACTATGGCTACACCTTC.

V usage is TRBV20-1 and J usage is TRBJ1-5; D ambiguous. Germline V gene sequence: CDR1 DFQATT, CDR2 SNEGSKA (reference sequence). The V and J ends lost 1 base and 2 bases respectively, with 12 bases between them. This CDR3 spans 15 amino acids. CDR3 loop: CSARVERVGNQPQHF. In DNA, the CDR3 is TGCAGTGCTAGAGTTGAGAGGGTGGGCAATCAGCCCCAGCATTTT.

This clonotype was counted many times. This sequence joins TRBV12-3 or TRBV12-4 and TRBJ1-5, with unresolved D. Deletions cut 1 base from V and 5 bases from J, with 12 bases between. This CDR3 has 15 amino acids. The CDR3 sequence is CASSLVGGGDQPQHF. CDR3 nucleotides: TGTGCCAGCAGTTTAGTGGGCGGTGGGGATCAGCCCCAGCATTTT.

The CDR3, as DNA: TGTGCCAGCAGTTTCGGGCCCAGGAGCTCCTACGAGCAGTACTTC. Translation gives CASSFGPRSSYEQYF. The chain is built from TRBV28 and TRBJ2-7; D is ambiguous. V lost 3 bases to trimming and J lost 0 bases, with 12 bases between them. This CDR3 spans 15 amino acids. CDR1 and CDR2 from the germline V gene are MDHEN and SYDVKM.

The rearrangement uses TRBV9 and TRBJ1-4, with TRBD1 as a possible D gene (5 bases). The CDR3 extends over 16 amino acids. Germline V CDR1 and CDR2: SGDLS, YYNGEE. Trimming cost V 3 bases and J 4 bases, with 16 bases left between them. The CDR3 DNA sequence: TGTGCCAGCAGCGAAGGGCACGGGGCCTATAATGAAAAACTGTTTTTT. As protein: CASSEGHGAYNEKLFF. Full variable domain (missing parts from reference TRBV9 and TRBJ1-4): DSGVTQTPKHLITATGQRVTLRCSPRSGDLSVYWYQQSLDQGLQFLIQYYNGEERAKGNILERFSAQQFPDLHSELNLSSLELGDSALYFCASSEGHGAYNEKLFFGSGTQLSVL.

This clonotype was counted between two and nine times. The rearrangement links TRBV28 to TRBJ1-4, with 8 bases lining up with TRBD1. In germline, CDR1 is MDHEN, CDR2 SYDVKM. The CDR3 covers 14 residues. V lost 3 bases, J lost 7 bases, and 4 bases stayed unmatched. CDR3 sequence (DNA): TGTGCCAGCAGTTTCGACAGGGGAATTGAAAAACTGTTTTTT. Protein product: CASSFDRGIEKLFF. Complete variable domain (other parts from reference TRBV28 and TRBJ1-4): DVKVTQSSRYLVKRTGEKVFLECVQDMDHENMFWYRQDPGLGLRLIYFSYDVKMKEKGDIPEGYSVSREKKERFSLILESASTNQTSMYLCASSFDRGIEKLFFGSGTQLSVL.

The chain carries TRBV27 and TRBJ2-1; 7 positions match TRBD1. Per germline, CDR1 MNHEY and CDR2 SMNVEV (reference sequence). Unmatched junction bases numbered 13, after V lost 10 bases and J lost 7 bases. The CDR3 covers 14 residues. The CDR3 DNA reads as TGTGCCACTTGGAGGCAGGGGGTGGGGAATGAGCAGTTCTTC. Encoded protein: CATWRQGVGNEQFF.

This clonotype was counted between two and nine times. This chain joins TRBV21-1 and TRBJ1-5. TRBV21-1 is a recognized pseudogene. CDR3 length: 14 amino acids. The CDR3 region has the DNA TGTGCCAGCAGCAGGGAGGGGAGCAATCAGCCCCAGCATTTT. Amino acid sequence: CASSREGSNQPQHF.

The rearrangement links TRBV7-9 to TRBJ1-6, with a tentative D call TRBD1 (5 bases). The germline CDR1 and CDR2 sequences are SEHNR and FQNEAQ (reference sequence). CDR3 size: 15 residues. Trimming pared 5 bases from V and 5 bases from J, leaving 13 bases between. DNA for the CDR3: TGTGCCAGCAGCCCCATCGGGGGTAATAATTCACCCCTCCACTTT. It is translated as CASSPIGGNNSPLHF.

The chain combines TRBV2 with TRBJ1-1; 11 nucleotides match TRBD1. CDR3 length: 13 residues. Germline V lookup: CDR1 SNHLY, CDR2 FYNNEI. V shed 8 bases and J 10 bases; nucleotides not matched to a gene: 9. CDR3 sequence reads: CASGQDRGRSAFF. CDR3 DNA: TGTGCCAGCGGTCAGGACAGGGGGCGATCAGCTTTCTTT.

The chain carries TRBV9 and TRBJ2-7; the D gene is possibly TRBD1 (6 bases). The CDR3 sequence is 15 residues long. The germline V and J ends were trimmed by 4 bases and 2 bases, with 16 bases remaining between them. Germline V gene lookup returns CDR1 SGDLS and CDR2 YYNGEE. The chain's CDR3 is CASSPSIRGPYEQYF. The CDR3 region has the DNA TGTGCCAGCAGCCCTAGCATCAGGGGTCCCTACGAGCAGTACTTC.

This clonotype has only a few counts. This chain uses TRBV2 with TRBJ1-5; 7 bases are shared with TRBD1. CDR1 is SNHLY and CDR2 is FYNNEI in the germline V gene. The junction had 8 bases not matched to a gene; V was cut back by 5 bases and J by 1 base. The length of the CDR3 is 16 residues. CDR3 DNA: TGTGCCAGCAGTCTTCAGGGGGGTGGAAGCAATCAGCCCCAGCATTTT. It codes for CASSLQGGGSNQPQHF.

In its sample, this clonotype was seen a few times. V and J are TRBV10-3 and TRBJ2-1; D gene uncertain. Trimming removed 1 base at V and 7 bases at J, with 5 bases between. The CDR3 contains 12 residues. Looked up from germline, CDR1 is ENHRY and CDR2 is SYGVKD. CDR3 in amino acids: CAISELQNEQFF. The CDR3 nucleotides are TGTGCCATCAGTGAGTTGCAGAATGAGCAGTTCTTC.

As concerns this clonotype: With a much larger clone just one base away, this may be a read error. V gene TRBV6-2 or TRBV6-3 combines with J gene TRBJ2-6; D is uncertain. Trimming removed 8 bases at V and 0 bases at J, with 11 bases between. The germline V gene has CDR1 MNHEY and CDR2 SVGEGT. The CDR3 runs to 15 residues. The CDR3 DNA is TGTGCCAGCGGTCCTGACAACTCTGGGGCCAACGTCCTGACTTTC. Translation gives CASGPDNSGANVLTF.